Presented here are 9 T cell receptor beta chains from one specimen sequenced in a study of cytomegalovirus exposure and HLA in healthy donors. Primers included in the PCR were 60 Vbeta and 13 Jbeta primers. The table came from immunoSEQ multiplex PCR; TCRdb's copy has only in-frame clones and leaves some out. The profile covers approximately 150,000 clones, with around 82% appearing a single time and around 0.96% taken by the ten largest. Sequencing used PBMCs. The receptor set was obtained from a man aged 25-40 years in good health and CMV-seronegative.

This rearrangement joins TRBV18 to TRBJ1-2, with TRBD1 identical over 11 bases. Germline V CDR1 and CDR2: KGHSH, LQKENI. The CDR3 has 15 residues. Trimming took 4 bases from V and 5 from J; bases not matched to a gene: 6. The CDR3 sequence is CASSREGTGGYGYTF. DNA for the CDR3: TGTGCCAGCTCACGAGAAGGGACAGGGGGATATGGCTACACCTTC.

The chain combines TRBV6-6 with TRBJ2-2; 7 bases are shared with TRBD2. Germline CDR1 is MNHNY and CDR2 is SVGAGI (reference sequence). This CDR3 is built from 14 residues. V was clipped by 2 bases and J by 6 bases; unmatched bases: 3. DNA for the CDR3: TGTGCCAGCAGTTACAAACGGGGGGCCGGGGAGCTGTTTTTT. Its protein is CASSYKRGAGELFF.

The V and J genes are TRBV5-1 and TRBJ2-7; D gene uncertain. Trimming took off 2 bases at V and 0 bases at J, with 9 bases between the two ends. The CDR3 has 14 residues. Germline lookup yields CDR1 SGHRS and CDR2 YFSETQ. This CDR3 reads CASSFNGFSYEQYF. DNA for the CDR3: TGCGCCAGCAGCTTCAACGGGTTCTCCTACGAGCAGTACTTC.

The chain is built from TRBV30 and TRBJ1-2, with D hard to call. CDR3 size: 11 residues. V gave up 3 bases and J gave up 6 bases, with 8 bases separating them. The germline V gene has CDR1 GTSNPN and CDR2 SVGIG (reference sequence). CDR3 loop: CAWRTDDGYTF. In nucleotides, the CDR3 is TGTGCCTGGAGAACAGATGATGGCTACACCTTC.

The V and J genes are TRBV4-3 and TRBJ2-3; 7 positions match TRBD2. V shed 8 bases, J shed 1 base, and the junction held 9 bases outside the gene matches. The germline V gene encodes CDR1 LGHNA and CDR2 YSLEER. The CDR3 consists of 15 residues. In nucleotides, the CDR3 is TGCGCCAGCGGGTGGGGCGGGAGCGGCACAGATACGCAGTATTTT. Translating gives CASGWGGSGTDTQYF.

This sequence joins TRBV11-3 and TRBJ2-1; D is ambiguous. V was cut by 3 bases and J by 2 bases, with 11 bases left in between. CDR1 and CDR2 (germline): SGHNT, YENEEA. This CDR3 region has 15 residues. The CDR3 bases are TGTGCCAGCAGCTTCAGGCGATCCCCCTACAATGAGCAGTTCTTC. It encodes CASSFRRSPYNEQFF.

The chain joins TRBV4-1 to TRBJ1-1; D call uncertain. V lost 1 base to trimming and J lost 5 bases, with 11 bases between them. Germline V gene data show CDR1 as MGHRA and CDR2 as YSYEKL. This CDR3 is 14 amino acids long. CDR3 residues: CASSQGTVRTEAFF. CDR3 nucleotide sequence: TGCGCCAGCAGCCAAGGTACAGTTCGTACTGAAGCTTTCTTT.

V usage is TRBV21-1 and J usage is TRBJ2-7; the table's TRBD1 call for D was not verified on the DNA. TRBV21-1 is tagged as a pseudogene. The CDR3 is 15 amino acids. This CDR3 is CASSLRTGLGYEQYF. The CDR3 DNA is TGTGCCAGCAGCTTAAGGACAGGATTAGGCTACGAGCAGTACTTC.

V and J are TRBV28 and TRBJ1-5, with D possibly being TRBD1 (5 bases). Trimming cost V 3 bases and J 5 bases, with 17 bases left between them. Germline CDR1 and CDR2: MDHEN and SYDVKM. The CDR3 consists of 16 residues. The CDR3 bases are TGTGCCAGCAGTTTTCGGCAGGGCCGGGGGGATCAGCCCCAGCATTTT. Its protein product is CASSFRQGRGDQPQHF. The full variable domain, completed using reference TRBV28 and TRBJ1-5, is DVKVTQSSRYLVKRTGEKVFLECVQDMDHENMFWYRQDPGLGLRLIYFSYDVKMKEKGDIPEGYSVSREKKERFSLILESASTNQTSMYLCASSFRQGRGDQPQHFGDGTRLSIL.